This TCR beta chain came from a study of shared clonotypes between healthy human individuals. Germline CDR1 SNHLY, CDR2 FYNNEI. The V end was cut by 5 bases, the J end by 2 bases, with 14 bases between. This CDR3 has 15 residues. Only in-frame clones appear in the TCRdb table, and some are missing; sequencing was by immunoSEQ multiplex PCR. The sample has about 1 million clones, about 74% seen once; the top ten hold approximately 1.5%. The rearrangement uses TRBV2 and TRBJ2-3; no firm D call. Sequenced sample: memory CD4+ T cells sorted from blood. This sample's subset: CD45RA-negative fraction. This clonotype was sampled from a man between 18 and 35 years old in good health. The CDR3 DNA follows: TGTGCCAGCAGTAGGACCAAACAAAACACAGATACGCAGTATTTT. It yields the protein CASSRTKQNTDTQYF.